Presented here are 18 T cell receptor beta chains from one specimen sequenced in a study of Ad26.COV2.S vaccination and SARS-CoV-2 variants. Assay: immunoSEQ multiplex PCR; the TCRdb copy retains only in-frame clones and omits some. The repertoire holds hundreds of thousands of clones, with 92% as singletons. The starting material was peripheral blood, obtained after recovery from COVID-19. The receptor set was obtained from a human donor who had recovered from COVID-19.

The CDR3: CATSDLNPGLHTDTQYF. The CDR3 DNA reads TGTGCCACCAGTGATTTGAATCCGGGACTACACACAGATACGCAGTATTTT. V usage is TRBV24-1 and J usage is TRBJ2-3, with TRBD2 matching 7 bases. Germline trimming cut 0 bases from V and 2 bases from J; bases unmatched to any gene: 7. This CDR3 contains 17 residues. Germline V gives CDR1 KGHDR, CDR2 SFDVKD.

This sequence joins TRBV6-4 and TRBJ2-1, with 8 bases lining up with TRBD1. There are 13 residues in the CDR3. Per germline, CDR1 MRHNA and CDR2 SNTAGT. Trimming cost V 3 bases and J 15 bases; bases outside gene matches: 10. CDR3 in amino acids: CASSDESPGGLFF. CDR3 in DNA: TGTGCCAGCAGTGATGAGTCGCCAGGGGGCCTGTTCTTC.

This clone has a single count. This chain connects TRBV7-9 to TRBJ2-1; TRBD2 matches at 15 bases. V shed 6 bases and J 9 bases; nucleotides not matched to a gene: 9. This CDR3 has 16 residues. CDR1 SEHNR and CDR2 FQNEAQ come from the germline V gene (reference sequence). The CDR3 sequence: CASRGLAGGHAGEQFF. The CDR3 nucleotides read TGTGCCAGCAGGGGACTAGCGGGGGGCCATGCCGGTGAGCAGTTCTTC.

This chain connects TRBV7-9 to TRBJ1-4; 9 bases fit TRBD1. Germline-derived CDR1 and CDR2 are SEHNR and FQNEAQ (reference sequence). Unmatched junction bases numbered 9, after V lost 4 bases and J lost 3 bases. This CDR3 region has 17 residues. CDR3 sequence reads: CASSSTGQGSANEKLFF. CDR3 DNA: TGTGCCAGCAGCTCAACGGGACAGGGTTCAGCTAATGAAAAACTGTTTTTT.

The chain has TRBV5-1 and TRBJ2-5; possible D gene TRBD1, 5 bases. Germline loops: CDR1 SGHRS, CDR2 YFSETQ. The V and J ends lost 0 bases and 4 bases respectively, with 10 bases between them. The CDR3 loop spans 14 amino acids. CDR3 sequence reads: CASSLADISETQYF. CDR3 DNA sequence: TGCGCCAGCAGCTTGGCGGACATATCAGAGACCCAGTACTTC.

This clone was picked up one time. This chain links TRBV5-6 with TRBJ1-2; 7 nucleotides agree with TRBD1. The trim removed 3 bases at V and 5 bases at J, leaving 7 bases unmatched. CDR3 length: 14 residues. Looked up from germline, CDR1 is SGHDT and CDR2 is YYEEEE. The DNA of the CDR3 is TGTGCCAGCAGCTGGGGGACAGACCTATATGGCTACACCTTC. As protein: CASSWGTDLYGYTF.

The chain links TRBV6-5 to TRBJ2-1; possible D gene TRBD1, 6 bases. Germline V gene data show CDR1 as MNHEY and CDR2 as SVGAGI. CDR3 length equals 12 residues. Trimming shortened V by 6 bases and J by 10 bases, and 13 bases separated the two germline ends. CDR3 sequence reads: CASRYPRGEQFF. CDR3 nucleotides: TGTGCCAGCAGATACCCAAGGGGGGAGCAGTTCTTC.

The genes are TRBV6-5 and TRBJ2-2; a weak D match, TRBD1 (6 bases). Germline V gene sequence: CDR1 MNHEY, CDR2 SVGAGI. Trimming pared 7 bases from V and 6 bases from J, leaving 12 bases between. This CDR3 comprises 13 residues. The CDR3 coding sequence is TGTGCCAGCACCAGGACAGTGGCCGGGGAGCTGTTTTTT. Translation gives CASTRTVAGELFF.

V gene TRBV5-4 combines with J gene TRBJ1-1, with 9 bases aligning to TRBD1. The junction had 10 bases not matched to a gene; V was cut back by 3 bases and J by 1 base. Germline lookup yields CDR1 SGHNT and CDR2 YYREEE (reference sequence). The CDR3 totals 17 residues. The CDR3 loop is CASSYLQGARWNTEAFF. CDR3 sequence (DNA): TGTGCCAGCAGCTACCTACAGGGGGCAAGGTGGAACACTGAAGCTTTCTTT.

The V and J genes are TRBV10-3 and TRBJ1-1, with D unresolved. Trimming shortened V by 0 bases and J by 4 bases, and 9 bases separated the two germline ends. The CDR3 runs to 14 residues. Germline CDR1 ENHRY, CDR2 SYGVKD. In DNA, the CDR3 is TGTGCCATCAGTGAGTCAGTGCTACGCACTGAAGCTTTCTTT. It encodes CAISESVLRTEAFF.

This clone was picked up one time. The V call is TRBV25-1, the J call TRBJ2-1; 11 bases align to TRBD2. Per the germline V gene, CDR1 is MGHDK and CDR2 is SYGVNS. CDR3 length equals 16 residues. J lost 6 bases, V lost 5 bases, and 9 bases had no gene match. The DNA of the CDR3 is TGTGCCAGCAGTCCACTAGCGGGGGCGGGTGGCAATGAGCAGTTCTTC. Translating it yields CASSPLAGAGGNEQFF.

The V and J genes are TRBV9 and TRBJ1-1; D remains ambiguous. This CDR3 has 15 amino acids. Trimming shortened V by 4 bases and J by 3 bases, and 16 bases separated the two germline ends. The germline CDR1 and CDR2 sequences are SGDLS and YYNGEE. The DNA of the CDR3 is TGTGCCAGCAGCACCCGCGAAGACGGGTACACTGAAGCTTTCTTT. Encoded protein: CASSTREDGYTEAFF.

This chain connects TRBV3-1 (or the pseudogene TRBV3-2) to TRBJ2-2; 13 nucleotides line up with TRBD2. The CDR3 consists of 15 residues. Germline V gene data show CDR1 as LGHDT and CDR2 as YNNKEL (reference sequence). With 4 bases clipped from V and 7 bases from J, the junction kept 3 bases outside the gene matches. The CDR3 loop is CASSPGLAGVGELFF. The CDR3 bases are TGTGCCAGCAGCCCAGGACTAGCGGGGGTCGGGGAGCTGTTTTTT.

This rearrangement joins TRBV4-3 to TRBJ1-2; 7 bases agree with TRBD1. The germline CDR1 and CDR2 sequences are LGHNA and YSLEER. The ends lost 0 bases at V and 3 bases at J; junction bases unmatched: 7. The CDR3 is 16 amino acids. CDR3 loop: CASSQERTGRDYGYTF. The CDR3 DNA is TGCGCCAGCAGCCAAGAGCGGACAGGAAGGGACTATGGCTACACCTTC.

The chain employs TRBV5-1 and TRBJ2-3, with TRBD2 as a possible D gene (6 bases). The V and J ends lost 4 bases and 2 bases respectively, with 11 bases between them. From germline, CDR1 is SGHRS and CDR2 YFSETQ. The length of the CDR3 is 14 residues. The CDR3 DNA sequence: TGCGCCAGCAGCGGAGGGGATTACACAGATACGCAGTATTTT. Its translation: CASSGGDYTDTQYF.

The gene calls are TRBV5-6 and TRBJ2-7; D tentatively fits TRBD1 or TRBD2 (5 bases each). CDR3 size: 14 residues. Trimming cost V 2 bases and J 6 bases, with 15 bases left between them. Germline CDR1 is SGHDT and CDR2 is YYEEEE. The chain's CDR3 is CASSFSAGTGEQYF. The CDR3 region has the DNA TGTGCCAGCAGCTTCTCGGCAGGGACCGGCGAGCAGTACTTC.

The CDR3 DNA is TGTGCCAGCAGCGTAGAAGGGGGGCTGTACACTGAAGCTTTCTTT. Residues: CASSVEGGLYTEAFF. This rearrangement joins TRBV9 to TRBJ1-1; a weak D match, TRBD1 (6 bases). The CDR3 spans 15 residues. The germline gives CDR1 SGDLS, CDR2 YYNGEE. Trimming left V 0 bases short and J 3 bases short, with 12 bases between.

The chain employs TRBV5-8 and TRBJ1-5, with D unresolved. The germline V gene encodes CDR1 SGHTS and CDR2 YDEGEE. V gave up 6 bases and J gave up 5 bases, with 15 bases separating them. CDR3 size: 14 residues. CDR3 DNA: TGTGCCAGCACCCTATTAGGCGTTCATCAGCCCCAGCATTTT. Translated, it gives CASTLLGVHQPQHF.